These 3 T cell receptor beta chains were all obtained from the same sample, sequenced in a study of a mutant IDH1 vaccine in newly diagnosed glioma (dated by TCRdb to the early 2020s). Receptors were amplified or captured by the immunoSEQ multiplex PCR assay. What TCRdb holds here is the immuneACCESS table cut down to in-frame rearrangements. Part of the clones is not present; checked against another copy, under half of the missing clones reflect an unresolved V gene, and the others are unexplained. The sample yields tens of thousands of clones; around four fifths were counted once. The biggest ten clones account for 7.4% of the sample. The time point label corresponds to: week 5, during vaccination. Every vaccine dose consisted of 300 ug of a 20-mer mutant IDH1 peptide in Montanide, administered subcutaneously together with topical imiquimod. Their antigens are not known. The specimen was PBMCs, collected from a glioma patient whose treatment included an IDH1 peptide vaccine. These TCRs come from a woman in her forties or fifties with glioma.

In its sample, this clone was seen a few times. This chain connects TRBV18 to TRBJ1-1; D gene unclear. Germline V CDR1 and CDR2: KGHSH, LQKENI. This CDR3 has 14 amino acids. V was pared by 4 bases and J by 3 bases, with 12 bases between. DNA of the CDR3: TGTGCCAGCTCACAGTTCAGAAGGGACACTGAAGCTTTCTTT. This sequence encodes CASSQFRRDTEAFF.

In this sample, this clone turned up once. In DNA, the CDR3 is TGTGCCAGCAGCCTCCGCCTCACAGGGTTAGAGACCCAGTACTTC. The encoded protein is CASSLRLTGLETQYF. V is TRBV7-7 and J is TRBJ2-5, with a possible D match to TRBD1 (6 bases). The germline V gene encodes CDR1 SSHAT and CDR2 FNYEAQ (reference sequence). This CDR3 has 15 residues. Between the trimmed V and J ends, which lost 5 bases and 4 bases, there was a span of 17 bases.

The chain carries TRBV4-1 and TRBJ1-2; unclear D gene. The CDR3 spans 16 residues. The germline V gene has CDR1 MGHRA and CDR2 YSYEKL. V lost 0 bases, J lost 8 bases, and 19 bases lay in between. As DNA, the CDR3 is TGCGCCAGCAGCCAAGAGGGAACAGCCCCTTTAATGGGCTACACCTTC. Protein product: CASSQEGTAPLMGYTF.